This T cell receptor beta chain was retrieved from a study of blood T cells in healthy people across ages (dated by TCRdb to about 2015). Notes on the research overall: In model experiments, roughly one uniquely barcoded TCR beta cDNA molecule per two T cells was captured by template switching. Using deep sequencing normalized with unique cDNA molecular identifiers, the study measured how TCR beta repertoire diversity changes with age. The donors were divided into four age groups: young (average approximately 15 years), middle-aged (under 40), aged (about 60) and long-lived (roughly 88). Using the same blood draw, the study looked at two additional independent replicas of 1 million unique cDNA reads for two donors, one aged 18 to 30 and the other aged 80 or older. Study-level results and caveats: The long-lived group showed more naive CD4+ T cells, fewer expanded clones and increased TCR diversity than the aged group, suggesting age selection. There was a strong correlation between observed TCR beta diversity and the percentage of naive T cells measured by flow cytometry. Because profiling used bulk unsorted PBMCs, naive and antigen-experienced compartments could not be compared conclusively. Total diversity estimates from one million sequenced T cells were considered lower bounds and underestimates. Observed TCR beta diversity per million T cells fell roughly linearly with age, and a significant reduction was already apparent by age around 40. Because the CMV infection status of the donors was unknown, age-related changes in expanded clonotypes may potentially have been confounded.

Donors were approximately 42 systemically healthy Caucasian individuals from Russia aged about 6 to 100 years. Approximately 9.3 milliliters of peripheral blood were collected from each donor into EDTA-treated Vacutainer tubes. Ficoll-Paque density-gradient centrifugation was used to isolate PBMCs, with at least 6.5 million per sample. Total RNA was extracted from PBMCs with Trizol reagent, with at least 6 micrograms obtained per sample. For every donor, flow cytometry on a PBMC aliquot measured the percentage of naive CD45RAhigh/CD27high T cells. In its sample, this clonotype was seen a few times. The antigen it binds to is not known. This sequence may be a read error, since a much larger clone differs from it by one base. Receptor amplification or capture employed 5' RACE. TCRdb records Illumina HiSeq 2500 as the sequencer. A second PCR of roughly 7 to 11 cycles was performed with a sample-barcoded 5' primer and a J-beta primer mix. A template-switch 5' adaptor carrying 12 random nucleotides introduced a unique molecular identifier onto each TCR beta cDNA molecule. At least 3 million CDR3-containing paired-end reads were obtained from each sample. First-strand cDNA synthesis was performed from all RNA using the Mint cDNA synthesis kit, with priming by a TRBC-specific oligonucleotide. Following uracil-DNA glycosylase treatment, a first 18-cycle PCR with universal primers M1SS and BC2_uni_R was performed on all cDNA. In the paper's pipeline: For normalization, 1 million high-quality reads, each with a distinct molecular identifier, were randomly selected from each sample. Instead of being binned into consensus sequences, reads that shared molecular identifiers were thrown out. CDR3 identification, clonotype clustering and error correction used MiTCR with a Q25 quality threshold and the strictest error-elimination algorithm. A nonparametric unseen species model with Euler transformation was used to estimate a lower bound on total TCR beta diversity. In TCRdb, the public reads were trimmed at Q25 with fastp and aligned with MiXCR, with productive beta chains retained. Records with the same CDR3 protein are collapsed into one entry carrying the most frequent genes and DNA. None of the V and J calls come from the authors' own analysis; TCRdb made them. The sample records some 930,000 distinct CDR3 sequences, approximately 32% of which are singletons. In total, the top ten clones hold roughly 10% of the sample.

Spanning cysteine to phenylalanine, the CDR3 consists of 14 amino acids. CDR3 DNA only is kept here, 42 bases in frame from base 1. The germline V gene encodes CDR1 SGHTA and CDR2 FQGNSA. V loses 2 bases of germline sequence and J loses 9 bases, and the interval between the two ends is 16 bases. The same specimen was also included in a second study, on T cells of mothers and their children. The second study's paper adds: Nine systemically healthy Caucasian individuals, comprising three mothers and their six children, were included as donors. cDNA synthesis used all of the extracted RNA, with 1.5 ug of RNA in each 15 ul reaction. In the second PCR, sample barcodes and 2-4 random nucleotides were introduced via the M1S primer. Over 8.5 million TCR beta CDR3 reads came from each mother, compared with some 3 million reads from each child. Thymic selection similarly shapes TCR recombination output in related and unrelated pairs, with minor effect from inherited differences. Normalized repertoire overlap was always found to be slightly, but never significantly, higher in related mother-child pairs than in unrelated mother-child pairs. With a sensitivity of approximately 100 clones per million clonotypes, no persistent microchimeric T cell clones were detected. To look for features that set related mother-child pairs apart from unrelated individuals, the researchers ran deep NGS to compare the TCR beta repertoires of mothers and children. On average, the children were roughly 11 +/- 4 years old, while the mothers were about 37 +/- 4 years old. After adapters were ligated using NEBNext reagents, the libraries underwent 100+100 nt paired-end sequencing on an Illumina HiSeq 2000. To prevent cross-contamination, the mother and child libraries were prepared one month apart and sequenced in separate runs. Between about 500,000 and 2,100,000 distinct TCR beta clonotypes were identified per donor. Naive TCR beta clonotypes were estimated from low-frequency clonotypes matched to each donor's FACS-determined naive share, without sorting.

The sequenced sample was blood. The chain is assembled from TRBV7-2 and TRBJ2-5, and the D gene may be TRBD1, 6 bases matching. The receptor comes from a woman aged 40 to 50 in good health. The CDR3 reads CASSLQQGMEAQYF. The DNA sequence is TGTGCCAGCAGCTTACAACAGGGTATGGAGGCCCAGTACTTC.